Listed here are 27 T cell receptor beta chains from one sample, sequenced in a study of blood T cell repertoires in COVID-19. The data were produced by immunoSEQ multiplex PCR, yet TCRdb's version contains in-frame clones alone and is incomplete. The repertoire holds 250,000 or so clones, with around nine tenths as singletons. The sample was peripheral blood. These receptors came from a man between 18 and 29 years old with active or convalescent COVID-19.

CDR3 amino acids: CASSLGDSYNEQFF. For the CDR3, the DNA is TGCGCCAGCAGCTTGGGGGACAGCTACAATGAGCAGTTCTTC. The rearrangement joins TRBV5-1 to TRBJ2-1, with 7 nucleotides matching TRBD1. CDR3 length: 14 residues. The V gene's germline CDR1 is SGHRS and CDR2 YFSETQ. V was pared by 0 bases and J by 3 bases, with 0 bases of the junction left unmatched.

This clone showed up just once. V usage is TRBV27 and J usage is TRBJ2-1; 7 nucleotides agree with TRBD2. V dropped 5 bases and J dropped 8; count of bases not matched to a gene: 18. This CDR3 contains 17 residues. Germline CDR1 and CDR2: MNHEY and SMNVEV (reference sequence). The CDR3 region has the DNA TGTGCCAGCAGTCCGACTCCACCGGGGAGGGGAAGGGATGAGCAGTTCTTC. Protein sequence: CASSPTPPGRGRDEQFF.

This clone occurred once. The genes are TRBV18 and TRBJ1-3; D unresolved. The CDR3 extends over 17 amino acids. V shed 4 bases and J shed 0 bases, with 16 bases lying between them. CDR1 and CDR2 (germline): KGHSH, LQKENI. CDR3 coding DNA: TGTGCCAGCTCACTTAGAGGGCGGACGTTCTCTGGAAACACCATATATTTT. It is translated as CASSLRGRTFSGNTIYF.

This clone was seen only a few times. The V call is TRBV18, the J call TRBJ2-3; 9 positions match TRBD1. Looked up from germline, CDR1 is KGHSH and CDR2 is LQKENI. Trimming cost V 3 bases and J 1 base; bases outside gene matches: 5. The CDR3 spans 16 residues. The CDR3 loop is CASSPRGQGGTDTQYF. The CDR3 DNA is TGTGCCAGCTCACCTCGGGGACAGGGAGGCACAGATACGCAGTATTTT.

The V and J genes are TRBV6-2 or TRBV6-3 and TRBJ1-3, with D unclear. Trimming left V 5 bases short and J 7 bases short, with 15 bases between. CDR1 is MNHEY and CDR2 is SVGEGT in the germline V gene. The CDR3 loop spans 14 amino acids. CDR3 bases: TGTGCCAGCAGTCCCCCGAACGCCGGGAACACCATATATTTT. This translates into CASSPPNAGNTIYF.

The chain uses TRBV7-3 and TRBJ2-6, with D maybe TRBD2 (5 bases). V lost 4 bases, J lost 4 bases, and 11 bases lay in between. Germline CDR1 reads SGHTA; CDR2 reads FQGTGA. The CDR3 consists of 15 residues. CDR3 bases: TGTGCCAGCAGCTCGGACTCAGCGGGGGCCAACGTCCTGACTTTC. This sequence encodes CASSSDSAGANVLTF.

The chain combines TRBV18 with TRBJ1-3, with a possible D match to TRBD1 (5 bases). This CDR3 is 16 amino acids long. Germline values: CDR1 KGHSH, CDR2 LQKENI. Between the trimmed V and J ends, which lost 3 bases and 0 bases, there was a span of 12 bases. CDR3 DNA: TGTGCCAGCTCACCGGGGGGGATCAGCTCTGGAAACACCATATATTTT. Its protein product is CASSPGGISSGNTIYF.

This chain connects TRBV2 to TRBJ2-1; D is ambiguous. The CDR3 has 15 amino acids. Trimming shortened V by 3 bases and J by 0 bases, and 9 bases separated the two germline ends. CDR1 is SNHLY and CDR2 is FYNNEI in the germline V gene. The CDR3, as DNA: TGTGCCAGCAGTGAGCGGCAAGGCTCCTACAATGAGCAGTTCTTC. Residues: CASSERQGSYNEQFF. Full variable domain (remainder filled in from reference TRBV2 and TRBJ2-1): EPEVTQTPSHQVTQMGQEVILRCVPISNHLYFYWYRQILGQKVEFLVSFYNNEISEKSEIFDDQFSVERPDGSNFTLKIRSTKLEDSAMYFCASSERQGSYNEQFFGPGTRLTVL.

The chain joins TRBV5-1 to TRBJ1-1; tentative D call: TRBD1 (5 bases). The CDR3 is 14 amino acids. V was cut by 0 bases and J by 3 bases, with 9 bases left in between. CDR1 SGHRS and CDR2 YFSETQ come from the germline V gene. The CDR3 DNA reads TGCGCCAGCAGCTTGGAGGGGTGGGACACTGAAGCTTTCTTT. This translates into CASSLEGWDTEAFF.

This sequence joins TRBV19 and TRBJ2-3; 7 bases fit TRBD2. V was pared by 4 bases and J by 0 bases, with 10 bases of the junction left unmatched. The germline gives CDR1 LNHDA, CDR2 SQIVND (reference sequence). CDR3 length: 17 amino acids. In nucleotides, the CDR3 is TGTGCCAGTAGTACTATAACGGTTAGCGGGAGCACAGATACGCAGTATTTT. Encoded protein: CASSTITVSGSTDTQYF. Supplemented by reference TRBV19 and TRBJ2-3, the full variable domain reads DGGITQSPKYLFRKEGQNVTLSCEQNLNHDAMYWYRQDPGQGLRLIYYSQIVNDFQKGDIAEGYSVSREKKESFPLTVTSAQKNPTAFYLCASSTITVSGSTDTQYFGPGTRLTVL.

This clone has just a few counts. The CDR3 nucleotides are TGTGCCAGCAGAAGGGGGCCTAATTCACCCCTCCACTTT. Its protein is CASRRGPNSPLHF. The gene calls are TRBV6-5 and TRBJ1-6; 7 positions match TRBD1. Trimming took 6 bases from V and 6 from J; bases not matched to a gene: 2. The CDR3 has 13 amino acids. Germline loops: CDR1 MNHEY, CDR2 SVGAGI.

The rearrangement links TRBV2 to TRBJ1-5; D possibly corresponds to TRBD1 (6 bases). Germline V gene data show CDR1 as SNHLY and CDR2 as FYNNEI. The CDR3 runs to 16 residues. Trimming stripped 6 bases from V and 6 bases from J, with 21 bases between. In DNA form, the CDR3 reads TGTGCCAGCAGGTCGGGGGGGCTTATCGTAGGTCAGCCCCAGCATTTT. Translation gives CASRSGGLIVGQPQHF.

This clone appeared a single time. V is TRBV27 and J is TRBJ1-6; D unclear. Trimming shortened V by 3 bases and J by 7 bases, and 4 bases separated the two germline ends. This CDR3 is built from 12 residues. CDR1 is MNHEY, CDR2 SMNVEV, per germline (reference sequence). This CDR3 reads CASSFQNSPLHF. The CDR3 DNA reads as TGTGCCAGCAGTTTCCAGAATTCACCCCTCCACTTT.

The genes are TRBV19 and TRBJ1-3, with a weak D call TRBD1 (6 bases). This CDR3 has 15 residues. Per the germline V gene, CDR1 is LNHDA and CDR2 is SQIVND (reference sequence). Trimming shortened V by 10 bases and J by 0 bases, and 16 bases separated the two germline ends. The CDR3 protein is CATRAGDTSGNTIYF. The CDR3 bases are TGTGCCACGCGAGCAGGGGATACCTCTGGAAACACCATATATTTT.

V gene TRBV29-1 combines with J gene TRBJ2-3, with TRBD2 matching over 7 bases. The CDR3 totals 17 residues. J was trimmed by 6 bases and V by 7 bases; bases with no gene match: 22. CDR1 SQVTM and CDR2 ANQGSEA come from the germline V gene. CDR3 in DNA: TGCAGCGCCAACCTCCGGGGGTCGGCGGGAGCGGGGGATACGCAGTATTTT. It codes for CSANLRGSAGAGDTQYF.

The chain carries TRBV18 and TRBJ2-3, with 8 positions matching TRBD1. In germline, CDR1 is KGHSH, CDR2 LQKENI. V shed 3 bases, J shed 6 bases, and the junction held 8 bases outside the gene matches. CDR3 length equals 15 residues. Written as DNA, the CDR3 is TGTGCCAGCTCACCTGGGCAGGGGGCCATGGATACGCAGTATTTT. Its translation: CASSPGQGAMDTQYF.

The rearrangement links TRBV5-1 to TRBJ1-1; D call uncertain. The V gene's germline CDR1 is SGHRS and CDR2 YFSETQ. The CDR3 sequence is 14 residues long. V gave up 2 bases and J gave up 3 bases, with 11 bases separating them. As DNA, the CDR3 is TGCGCCAGCAGCTTCCAAAGCGGGGACACTGAAGCTTTCTTT. Protein product: CASSFQSGDTEAFF.

The chain carries TRBV19 and TRBJ1-6; TRBD1 matches 9 bases. The CDR3 covers 13 residues. Germline V CDR1 and CDR2: LNHDA, SQIVND (reference sequence). V lost 8 bases, J lost 10 bases, and 6 bases stayed unmatched. This CDR3 is CASGGQGTSPLHF. The CDR3 DNA sequence: TGTGCCAGTGGGGGACAGGGAACATCACCCCTCCACTTT.

The chain joins TRBV18 to TRBJ2-5; a weak D match, TRBD1 (6 bases). The ends were cut back, 6 bases at V and 1 base at J, with 12 bases in the middle. This CDR3 is 14 amino acids long. Germline lookup yields CDR1 KGHSH and CDR2 LQKENI. The DNA for the CDR3 is TGTGCCAGCTCCGAGGGGACAACCCAAGAGACCCAGTACTTC. It specifies CASSEGTTQETQYF.

The DNA of the CDR3 is TGTGCCAGCTCACCTCAATCAGGGGAGTTGGGTGAAAAACTGTTTTTT. It codes for CASSPQSGELGEKLFF. This chain uses TRBV18 with TRBJ1-4; D is perhaps TRBD1 (6 bases). This CDR3 has 16 amino acids. Between the trimmed V and J ends, which lost 3 bases and 7 bases, there was a span of 18 bases. CDR1 KGHSH and CDR2 LQKENI come from the germline V gene.

This chain joins TRBV6-5 and TRBJ1-4; no clear D. Trimming took 5 bases from V and 1 from J, leaving 8 bases between them. Germline CDR1 reads MNHEY; CDR2 reads SVGAGI. The CDR3 is 14 residues long. CDR3 loop: CASSSIGTNEKLFF. CDR3 nucleotide sequence: TGTGCCAGCAGTAGTATCGGAACTAATGAAAAACTGTTTTTT.

This clone is a singleton in its sample. The rearrangement uses TRBV20-1 and TRBJ2-7; 9 bases fit TRBD2. Germline V gene sequence: CDR1 DFQATT, CDR2 SNEGSKA (reference sequence). The CDR3 length is 15 residues. Trimming cost V 3 bases and J 2 bases; bases outside gene matches: 8. CDR3 DNA: TGCAGTGCTAGTTTAGCTAGCGGGACAGCCTACGAGCAGTACTTC. Translation gives CSASLASGTAYEQYF.

This chain joins TRBV7-3 and TRBJ2-2, with TRBD2 identical over 10 bases. Germline V lookup: CDR1 SGHTA, CDR2 FQGTGA. V shed 3 bases and J 6 bases; nucleotides not matched to a gene: 7. This CDR3 comprises 16 residues. The CDR3, as DNA: TGTGCCAGCAGCTTGCCTAGCGGGAGAGGTCCCGGGGAGCTGTTTTTT. Residues: CASSLPSGRGPGELFF.

The rearrangement uses TRBV2 and TRBJ1-5, with 7 bases matching TRBD1. V dropped 7 bases and J dropped 6; count of bases not matched to a gene: 9. CDR3 length: 14 amino acids. Germline V CDR1 and CDR2: SNHLY, FYNNEI. CDR3 DNA sequence: TGTGCCAGCATAGGCAGGGGGTATGGTCAGCCCCAGCATTTT. Encoded protein: CASIGRGYGQPQHF.

This clone was seen only once. The chain combines TRBV27 with TRBJ2-3; 14 bases line up with TRBD2. Germline CDR1 reads MNHEY; CDR2 reads SMNVEV (reference sequence). The CDR3 spans 17 residues. V lost 6 bases, J lost 2 bases, and 7 bases stayed unmatched. CDR3 protein: CASRRLAGGKYTDTQYF. In nucleotides, the CDR3 is TGTGCCAGCAGGAGACTAGCGGGGGGGAAATACACAGATACGCAGTATTTT.

The chain combines TRBV7-2 with TRBJ2-5; 10 bases map to TRBD2. This CDR3 spans 17 amino acids. Trimming removed 0 bases from V and 2 bases from J; junction bases left unmatched: 6. Germline V lookup: CDR1 SGHTA, CDR2 FQGNSA. The chain's CDR3 is CASSLASAAGGQETQYF. The CDR3 nucleotides are TGTGCCAGCAGCTTAGCGTCGGCAGCGGGAGGGCAAGAGACCCAGTACTTC.

The chain has TRBV7-9 and TRBJ1-2; 8 bases match TRBD1. The CDR3 contains 14 residues. With 0 bases clipped from V and 4 bases from J, the junction kept 1 base outside the gene matches. Germline-derived CDR1 and CDR2 are SEHNR and FQNEAQ (reference sequence). The CDR3 DNA follows: TGTGCCAGCAGCTTAGCGGGACAGGCCTATGGCTACACCTTC. Amino acid sequence: CASSLAGQAYGYTF.